The TCR beta chain under discussion was sequenced for a study of blood T cell repertoires in COVID-19. Across the whole study: Acute-phase and convalescent COVID-19 samples originated in the United States, Italy and Spain. Sources were T cells, B-cell-depleted T cells, or PBMCs; the material itself was cDNA or gDNA.

Per the authors' pipeline: By means of reference gene primer amplification, nucleated cell counts were estimated. Method: immunoSEQ multiplex PCR; TCRdb's copy keeps in-frame clones and lacks some. From that table come the V and J calls and clone size; the DNA was used to work out D and trimming. The sample carries some 290,000 clones, 83% recorded once. This clonotype was obtained from a man between 60 and 70 years old who had recovered from COVID-19. What was sequenced was peripheral blood.

CDR3 sequence reads: CASSSKPYRAGTGEDTQYF. CDR3 nucleotides: TGTGCCAGCAGCTCCAAACCATACCGAGCCGGGACAGGGGAGGATACGCAGTATTTT. This rearrangement joins TRBV7-6 to TRBJ2-3, with 10 bases that match TRBD1. V dropped 4 bases and J dropped 6; count of bases not matched to a gene: 19. Germline CDR1 reads SGHVS; CDR2 reads FNYEAQ. The CDR3 sequence is 19 residues long.